The TCR beta chain described here comes from a study of PD-L1 blockade in urothelial cancer. Study background: Specimens of blood held a median count of roughly 150,000 T cells. Study-level points and caveats: Better survival was predicted when blood TCR clonality before treatment fell below the median.

Notes on this clone: Its antigen is not identified.

Profiling relied on immunoSEQ multiplex PCR, and the TCRdb table lists in-frame clones only, not all of them. The sample contains under 55,000 clones, about 81% of which appear only once. Trimming cost V 0 bases and J 8 bases, with 14 bases left between them. Germline V lookup: CDR1 MNHEY, CDR2 SVGAGI. The CDR3 length is 16 residues. The time point was: pretreatment peripheral blood. Each patient gave between 1 and 8 samples, pretreatment and on-treatment. The sequenced sample was PBMCs, obtained around atezolizumab (anti-PD-L1) treatment. The chain employs TRBV6-5 and TRBJ1-6; tentatively, D is TRBD1 (5 bases). This TCR came from a man in his 70s with urothelial cancer. The DNA of the CDR3 is TGTGCCAGCAGTTACTCGCTCATCGCGGGGGATTCACCCCTCCACTTT. It specifies CASSYSLIAGDSPLHF.